This entry concerns a single T cell receptor beta chain. This clone was recorded once. Its antigen specificity is not known. No per-base quality is available; no much larger clone lies one base away. Between about 2.24 and 5 ug genomic DNA was input per sample, and equal DNA input was given to paired samples. TCR beta libraries were built with the immunoSEQ hsTCRbeta Kit using multiplexed V and J gene primers in two PCR steps. Pooled libraries, together with positive and negative controls, were sequenced on an Illumina MiSeq with a 100-cycle paired-end protocol. In the source study's methods: The immunoSEQ vendor processed the raw data into normalized, annotated TCR beta repertoire reports. Richness was defined as unique clones by nucleotide sequence, and total richness was extrapolated with the iChao1 and Efron-Thisted estimators. Paired lesions were characterized and compared using Pielou's evenness, Simpson's index, top-ten clone proportional abundance, and the Morisita overlap index. The table was pulled from immuneACCESS by TCRdb, which kept in-frame rearrangements only. Such tables lose some clones; where checked, under half of the loss comes from unresolved V genes, and the rest has no known cause. V and J calls and clone size come straight from that table; D and trimming were deduced from the DNA. Present in this sample are roughly 5,000 clones, about 83% of which were seen just once. The ten largest account for 9.2% of the sample.

This specimen comes from a study of T cells in lung cancer brain metastases listed by TCRdb under 2018. Notes on the research overall: Seventeen of the 20 patients had a history of tobacco use, with a median of approximately 39 pack-years. About 90% of the 20 patients received no interval therapy between primary and metastasis resection. The median interval between acquisition of the primary specimen and acquisition of the brain metastasis specimen was more than 300 days. The study compared TCR beta CDR3 repertoires of fully resected primary non-small cell lung cancers with those of paired brain metastases. The cohort comprised some 20 patients contributing approximately 40 specimens, one primary lung lesion and one brain metastasis each. A median age at first diagnosis of over 55 years was recorded for the patients, of whom about nine were male and 11 were female. Primary and metastatic specimens both had an average DNA integrity number of around 4, with no significant difference between the two sites.

Summary of the overall study and its limitations: Most clones were specific to a single lesion, and overlap between paired lesions was limited (mean Morisita index around 0.2). A significantly larger repertoire fraction was made up by the ten most abundant clones in brain metastases than in primaries, which was suggestive of clonal expansion. It was not possible to control for the effects of preoperative corticosteroids on T cell infiltration in brain metastases. DNA fragmentation in FFPE samples may have prevented retrieval of the complete infiltrating T cell repertoire. Significantly fewer unique productive clones were found in brain metastases than in paired primaries (median approximately 1,600 versus 4,100).

Patients had resection either for delayed recurrence of a solitary brain metastasis or for synchronous oligometastatic disease. Patients with a history of multiple malignancies were excluded so that cancers other than NSCLC would not be included. Using marked H&E slides as a guide, tumor areas were macrodissected from five unstained 9 to 10 um sections that had been deparaffinized. All specimens were fixed in formalin and embedded in paraffin (FFPE). The AllPrep DNA/RNA FFPE Kit was used to extract genomic DNA. Measured from the cysteine to the phenylalanine, the CDR3 is 16 residues long. The read is trimmed to its CDR3 DNA, 48 bases read in frame from base 1. Germline trimming: 4 bases from V, 1 base from J; junction bases outside gene matches: 6. Sequences MDHEN (CDR1) and SYDVKM (CDR2) are obtained from the germline V gene.

The chain links TRBV28 with TRBJ2-1; TRBD2 matches 8 bases in the middle. The sequencing sample was made of tumor tissue from a brain metastasis. The cell subset or site label on this specimen signifies: paired resected brain metastasis. This receptor was taken from a woman aged 50 to 60 with non-small cell lung cancer that had spread to the brain. The nucleotide sequence is given as TGTGCCAGCAGTTCCGATATAGCGGGATCCTACAATGAGCAGTTCTTC. This is translated as CASSSDIAGSYNEQFF.